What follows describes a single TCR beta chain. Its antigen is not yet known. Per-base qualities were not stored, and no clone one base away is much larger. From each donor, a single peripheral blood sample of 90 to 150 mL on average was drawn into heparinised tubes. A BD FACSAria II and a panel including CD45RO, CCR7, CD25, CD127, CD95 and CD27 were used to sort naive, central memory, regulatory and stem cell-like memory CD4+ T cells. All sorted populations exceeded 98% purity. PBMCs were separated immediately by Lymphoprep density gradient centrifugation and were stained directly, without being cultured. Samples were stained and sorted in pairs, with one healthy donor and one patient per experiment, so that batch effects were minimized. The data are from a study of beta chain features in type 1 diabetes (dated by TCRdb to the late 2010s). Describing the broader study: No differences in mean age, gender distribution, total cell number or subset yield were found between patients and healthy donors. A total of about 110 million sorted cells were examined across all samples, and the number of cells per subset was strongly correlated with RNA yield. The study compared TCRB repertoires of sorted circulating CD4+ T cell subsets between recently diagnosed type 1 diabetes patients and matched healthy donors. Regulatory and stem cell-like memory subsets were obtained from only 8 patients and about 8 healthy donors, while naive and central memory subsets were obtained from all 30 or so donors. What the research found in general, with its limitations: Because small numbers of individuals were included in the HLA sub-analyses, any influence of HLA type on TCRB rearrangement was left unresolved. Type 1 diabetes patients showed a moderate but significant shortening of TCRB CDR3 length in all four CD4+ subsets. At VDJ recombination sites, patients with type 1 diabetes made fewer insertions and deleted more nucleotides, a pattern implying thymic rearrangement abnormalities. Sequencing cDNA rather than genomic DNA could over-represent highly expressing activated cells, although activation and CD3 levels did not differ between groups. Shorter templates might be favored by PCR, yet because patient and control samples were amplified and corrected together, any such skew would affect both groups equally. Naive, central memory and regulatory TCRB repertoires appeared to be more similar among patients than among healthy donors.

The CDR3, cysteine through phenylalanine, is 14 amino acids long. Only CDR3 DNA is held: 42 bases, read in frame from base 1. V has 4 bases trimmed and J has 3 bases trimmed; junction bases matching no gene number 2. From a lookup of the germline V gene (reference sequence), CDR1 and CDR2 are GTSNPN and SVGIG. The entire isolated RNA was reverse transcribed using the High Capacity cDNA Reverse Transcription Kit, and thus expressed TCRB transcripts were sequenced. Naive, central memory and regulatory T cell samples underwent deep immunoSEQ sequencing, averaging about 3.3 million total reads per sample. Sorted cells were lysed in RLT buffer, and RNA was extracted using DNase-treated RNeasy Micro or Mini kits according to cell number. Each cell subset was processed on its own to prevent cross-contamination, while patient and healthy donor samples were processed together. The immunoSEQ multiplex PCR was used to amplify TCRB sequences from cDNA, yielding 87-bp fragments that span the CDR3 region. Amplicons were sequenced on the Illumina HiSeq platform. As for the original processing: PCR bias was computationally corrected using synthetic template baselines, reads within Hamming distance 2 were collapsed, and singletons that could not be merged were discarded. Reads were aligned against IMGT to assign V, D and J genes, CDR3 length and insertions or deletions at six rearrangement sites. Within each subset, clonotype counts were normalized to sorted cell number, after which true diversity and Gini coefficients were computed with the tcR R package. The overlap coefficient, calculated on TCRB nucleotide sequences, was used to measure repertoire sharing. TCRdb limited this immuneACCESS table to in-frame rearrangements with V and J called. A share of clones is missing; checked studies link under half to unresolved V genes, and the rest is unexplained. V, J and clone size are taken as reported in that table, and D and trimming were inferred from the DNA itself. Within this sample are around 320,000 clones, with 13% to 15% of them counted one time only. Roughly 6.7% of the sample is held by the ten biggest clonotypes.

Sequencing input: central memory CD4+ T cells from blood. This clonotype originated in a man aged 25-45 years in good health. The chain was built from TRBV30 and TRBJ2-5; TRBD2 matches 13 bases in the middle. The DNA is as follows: TGTGCCTGGAAGGGACTAGCGGGAAAAGAGACCCAGTACTTC. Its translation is CAWKGLAGKETQYF.